The source of this T cell receptor (beta chain) is a study of blood T cell repertoires in COVID-19. Germline assignment: CDR1 SGHTA and CDR2 FQGTGA. CDR3 size: 13 residues. The V end was cut by 4 bases, the J end by 2 bases, with 8 bases between. Sequencing was performed with immunoSEQ multiplex PCR; in TCRdb, only in-frame clones are kept and a portion is missing. This table has some 300,000 clones, roughly 90% appearing once. For this clone: The same CDR3 is also encoded by other DNA sequences in this sample.

The receptor was derived from a woman in her 30s who had recovered from COVID-19. V is TRBV7-3 and J is TRBJ1-1; no definite D call. Sequencing used PBMCs or T cells enriched from blood (not recorded which). The CDR3, as DNA: TGTGCCAGCAGCTCGACGGGAAACACTGAAGCTTTCTTT. This sequence encodes CASSSTGNTEAFF. The full variable domain, with the rest looked up from reference TRBV7-3 and TRBJ1-1, is GAGVSQTPSNKVTEKGKYVELRCDPISGHTALYWYRQSLGQGPEFLIYFQGTGAADDSGLPNDRFFAVRPEGSVSTLKIQRTERGDSAVYLCASSSTGNTEAFFGQGTRLTVV.